A selection of T cell receptor beta chains follows, all from one sample in a study of T cell responses to AZD1222 COVID-19 vaccine. Assay used: immunoSEQ multiplex PCR; TCRdb lists only in-frame clones, some missing. The repertoire consists of 130,000 to 150,000 clones, with 75% to 85% occurring once and the leading ten covering approximately 4%. The sample was peripheral blood, taken on day 0 of MenACWY control vaccination. The receptor set was obtained from an adult in good health. Both conserved end residues are part of each CDR3. Each record gives: clone size, V gene, J gene, D gene, CDR3 DNA, CDR3 protein. A D gene is named only where the DNA matches it firmly. The size field is filled for only some rows; it gives once, few, many or a size class.

>once|TRBV2|TRBJ1-4|NA
TGTGCCAGCAGTGACCACAGGGTGGCTAATGAAAAACTGTTTTTT
CASSDHRVANEKLFF
>NA|TRBV5-6|TRBJ2-3|NA
TGTGCCTACCTGGTCCACGGGACAGATACGCAGTATTTT
CAYLVHGTDTQYF
>NA|TRBV2|TRBJ2-2|TRBD1
TGTGCCAGCAGTGTGGCGACAGGGGGTTTCGGGGAGCTGTTTTTT
CASSVATGGFGELFF
>NA|TRBV4-1|TRBJ1-5|NA
TGCGCCAGCAGCCACGGGGACGTTAGCAATCAGCCCCAGCATTTT
CASSHGDVSNQPQHF
>NA|TRBV19|TRBJ1-1|NA
TGTGCCAGCAAGTCCCGGGACAAGAACACTGAAGCTTTCTTT
CASKSRDKNTEAFF
>once|TRBV14|TRBJ2-7|NA
TGTGCCAGCAGCCCTAGCTGGGACGAGCAGTACTTC
CASSPSWDEQYF
>NA|TRBV7-3|TRBJ2-1|NA
TGTGCCAGCAGCTCCCCCCTAAACAATGAGCAGTTCTTC
CASSSPLNNEQFF
>NA|TRBV7-8|TRBJ2-1|TRBD1
TGTGCCAGCACCTGGAGGAGGACAGGCAACTACAATGAGCAGTTCTTC
CASTWRRTGNYNEQFF
>NA|TRBV29-1|TRBJ1-2|TRBD1
TGCAGCGTTCCCACAGGGGGACAGCGCTACACCTTC
CSVPTGGQRYTF
>NA|TRBV11-2|TRBJ2-4|NA
TGTGCCAGCAGCGCGGGGACCTCTAGAGACATTCAGTACTTC
CASSAGTSRDIQYF
>NA|TRBV3-1/TRBV3-2|TRBJ1-2|NA
TGTGCCAGCAGCCAAGATATAGGTCACTTGTATGGCTACACCTTC
CASSQDIGHLYGYTF
>NA|TRBV29-1|TRBJ1-1|NA
TGCAGCGCTCTTAACACTGAAGCTTTCTTT
CSALNTEAFF
>NA|TRBV5-4|TRBJ1-2|NA
TGTGCCAGCAGCTTGGTATCCGGGGACTATGGCTACACCTTC
CASSLVSGDYGYTF
>NA|TRBV5-8|TRBJ2-2|NA
TGTGCCAGCAGAAGAGGGGTCGGGGAGCTGTTTTTT
CASRRGVGELFF
>NA|TRBV30|TRBJ2-2|TRBD1
TGTGCCTGGAGTACCCGGACAGGGTATACCGGGGAGCTGTTTTTT
CAWSTRTGYTGELFF
>NA|TRBV27|TRBJ1-2|TRBD1
TGTGCCAGCAGCCTAGGGGGCGACTATGGCTACACCTTC
CASSLGGDYGYTF
>NA|TRBV6-5|TRBJ1-4|TRBD1
TGTGCCAGCAGGACAGGGGAGGCAACTAATGAAAAACTGTTTTTT
CASRTGEATNEKLFF
>NA|TRBV21-1|TRBJ2-6|NA
TGTGCCAGCGGAGGGACTAGCGGGGGTGGGGCCAACGTCCTGACTTTC
CASGGTSGGGANVLTF
>NA|TRBV21-1|TRBJ2-4|NA
TGTGCCAGCAGCAATGACAGGGGGCCAGCCAAAAACATTCAGTACTTC
CASSNDRGPAKNIQYF
>NA|TRBV7-9|TRBJ1-5|NA
TGTGCCAGCAGCTTAGGCTCGGGACGTGCTCAGCCCCAGCATTTT
CASSLGSGRAQPQHF
>NA|TRBV19|TRBJ1-5|NA
TGTGCCAGTAGACATCGGGAGGCTCAGCCCCAGCATTTT
CASRHREAQPQHF
>NA|TRBV7-9|TRBJ2-5|TRBD1
TGTGCCAGCAGCGCAGGGGGTAGAACAGAGACCCAGTACTTC
CASSAGGRTETQYF
>NA|TRBV5-8|TRBJ1-1|TRBD1
TGTGCCAGCAGCCCGTGGGACAGGGTGAACACTGAAGCTTTCTTT
CASSPWDRVNTEAFF
>NA|TRBV5-5|TRBJ1-2|NA
TGTGCCAGCAGCTTGGTCCCCGGGACAATAAATGGCTACACCTTC
CASSLVPGTINGYTF
>NA|TRBV6-1|TRBJ2-4|NA
TGTGCCAGCAGTGGGACAGTTTCGATAGCCAAAAACATTCAGTACTTC
CASSGTVSIAKNIQYF
>NA|TRBV21-1|TRBJ1-3|NA
TGTGCCAGCAGCAAAGACAGGACAGGGGGGTTAAACACCATATATTTT
CASSKDRTGGLNTIYF
>NA|TRBV10-3|TRBJ1-5|NA
TGTGCCATCAGTGAGTCGTCAGTAAACAATCAGCCCCAGCATTTT
CAISESSVNNQPQHF
>NA|TRBV6-5|TRBJ2-2|TRBD2
TGTGCCAGCACGCGGGGGGAGAGACTCGGGGAGCTGTTTTTT
CASTRGERLGELFF
>NA|TRBV28|TRBJ1-5|NA
TGTGCCAGCAGTTTCGGGCTACATAGCAATCAGCCCCAGCATTTT
CASSFGLHSNQPQHF
>few|TRBV3-1/TRBV3-2|TRBJ1-3|TRBD1
TGTGCCAGCAGACGGGGACAGGGGATATCTGGAAACACCATATATTTT
CASRRGQGISGNTIYF
>NA|TRBV12-5|TRBJ1-4|NA
TGTGCTAGTGGTTTGGTACTATCAGGGTTTAATGAAAAACTGTTTTTT
CASGLVLSGFNEKLFF
>NA|TRBV11-2|TRBJ1-1|NA
TGTGCCAGCAGCCCTCGACGGATGGAAGCTTTCTTT
CASSPRRMEAFF
>NA|TRBV11-3|TRBJ2-1|NA
TGTGCCAGCAGCGGGAGACTAGGGATGAGCTCCTACAATGAGCAGTTCTTC
CASSGRLGMSSYNEQFF
>NA|TRBV6-6|TRBJ2-3|NA
TGTGCCAGCAGCCGCGGGGGCTATACTAGCACAGATACGCAGTATTTT
CASSRGGYTSTDTQYF
>NA|TRBV12-3/TRBV12-4|TRBJ2-5|NA
TGTGCCAGCAGTAAGGACCGGTGGACCCAGTACTTC
CASSKDRWTQYF
>NA|TRBV6-5|TRBJ2-1|NA
TGTGCCAGCAGCCCCGGAGGGGCGTATGAGCAGTTCTTC
CASSPGGAYEQFF
>once|TRBV9|TRBJ2-3|NA
TGTGCCAGCAACCCGGGGGGACAGCCCACAGATACGCAGTATTTT
CASNPGGQPTDTQYF
>NA|TRBV4-1|TRBJ1-4|NA
TGCGCCAGCAGCCAACCCTGGCGAGGTGAAAAACTGTTTTTT
CASSQPWRGEKLFF
>few|TRBV6-5|TRBJ1-2|TRBD1
TGTGCCAGCATCCCGACAGGGGCTAACTATGGCTACACCTTC
CASIPTGANYGYTF
>NA|TRBV9|TRBJ1-5|NA
TGTGCCAGCAGCGCCTTAGGAACCAATCAGCCCCAGCATTTT
CASSALGTNQPQHF
>NA|TRBV5-1|TRBJ1-4|NA
TGCGCCAGCAGCTTGGCCCGAGGGAGGAATGAAAAACTGTTTTTT
CASSLARGRNEKLFF
>NA|TRBV10-3|TRBJ2-2|TRBD1
TGTGCCATCAGTGACCCGCGGACAGGGGGAATCGGCGGGGAGCTGTTTTTT
CAISDPRTGGIGGELFF
>NA|TRBV11-2|TRBJ1-2|NA
TGTGCCAGCAGCGCAGGGGTAGATGGCTACACCTTC
CASSAGVDGYTF
>few|TRBV2|TRBJ1-6|NA
TGTGCCAGCACCGGGACAAGAAATAATTCACCCCTCCACTTT
CASTGTRNNSPLHF
>NA|TRBV28|TRBJ1-2|NA
TGTGCCAGCAGTTTAGGGGGGGTTTTCTACTTCTATGGCTACACCTTC
CASSLGGVFYFYGYTF
>NA|TRBV6-6|TRBJ1-2|NA
TGTGCCAGCACCGATAAACCAGAGACCTATGGCTACACCTTC
CASTDKPETYGYTF
>NA|TRBV19|TRBJ1-3|NA
TGTGCCAGTAGTATCGCCCCCAGGGGCAGGAGCTCTGGAAACACCATATATTTT
CASSIAPRGRSSGNTIYF
>NA|TRBV30|TRBJ1-1|TRBD1
TGTGCCTGGAGTGTCGGGGAGACAGGGAGGGGCACTGAAGCTTTCTTT
CAWSVGETGRGTEAFF
>few|TRBV19|TRBJ1-2|NA
TGTGCCAGTAGTGAGGCAGAAAGATACTATGGCTACACCTTC
CASSEAERYYGYTF
>NA|TRBV28|TRBJ1-2|NA
TGTGCCAGCACCACCGGGTTCTTTCGGGGCTACACCTTC
CASTTGFFRGYTF
>NA|TRBV2|TRBJ2-5|NA
TGTGCCAGCAGTGAAGGGGGGGACGAGACCCAGTACTTC
CASSEGGDETQYF